Each of the 19 T cell receptor beta chains below was sequenced from the same sample in a study of cytomegalovirus exposure and HLA in healthy donors. Libraries were prepared by immunoSEQ multiplex PCR; TCRdb keeps only in-frame clonotypes and omits some of them. The sample lists more than 200,000 clones, around 90% occurring once. The sample taken for sequencing was PBMCs. All receptors derive from a woman aged 25 to 39 in good health and CMV-seronegative.

Here the CDR3 reads CASNTGHGELFF. CDR3 DNA: TGTGCCAGTAATACAGGGCACGGGGAGCTGTTTTTT. This chain joins TRBV27 and TRBJ2-2; tentative D call: TRBD1 (6 bases). This CDR3 spans 12 amino acids. Germline loops: CDR1 MNHEY, CDR2 SMNVEV (reference sequence). V lost 9 bases, J lost 7 bases, and 12 bases lay in between.

The CDR3 protein is CASSAQPGQGAYGYTF. The CDR3 nucleotides read TGTGCCAGCAGTGCGCAACCGGGACAGGGGGCATATGGCTACACCTTC. The J gene is TRBJ1-2, the V gene TRBV2; 12 bases map to TRBD1. The junction had 8 bases not matched to a gene; V was cut back by 4 bases and J by 5 bases. The CDR3 is 16 residues long. Germline CDR1 reads SNHLY; CDR2 reads FYNNEI. Drawing the rest from reference TRBV2 and TRBJ1-2, the complete variable domain is EPEVTQTPSHQVTQMGQEVILRCVPISNHLYFYWYRQILGQKVEFLVSFYNNEISEKSEIFDDQFSVERPDGSNFTLKIRSTKLEDSAMYFCASSAQPGQGAYGYTFGSGTRLTVV.

V gene TRBV5-4 combines with J gene TRBJ2-7, with D perhaps matching TRBD1 or TRBD2 (7 bases each). V lost 4 bases to trimming and J lost 2 bases, with 13 bases between them. CDR1 is SGHNT and CDR2 is YYREEE in the germline V gene (reference sequence). The length of the CDR3 is 14 residues. CDR3 loop: CASSGTAGTYEQYF. Here the CDR3 DNA reads TGTGCCAGCAGCGGGACAGCGGGAACCTACGAGCAGTACTTC.

The chain has TRBV25-1 and TRBJ1-4; D gene unclear. V dropped 2 bases and J dropped 5 bases, with 12 bases sitting between them. Per germline, CDR1 MGHDK and CDR2 SYGVNS. The CDR3 runs to 15 residues. The CDR3 bases are TGTGCCAGCAGTGAACCCTCCAGGAGAAATGAAAAACTGTTTTTT. Translation: CASSEPSRRNEKLFF.

The chain uses TRBV11-3 and TRBJ2-1, with TRBD2 matching over 13 bases. Germline CDR1 is SGHNT and CDR2 is YENEEA. With V trimmed by 5 bases and J by 3 bases, 16 bases remained unmatched. The CDR3 spans 20 residues. CDR3 protein: CASSLQGTRTSGSIYNEQFF. CDR3 sequence (DNA): TGTGCCAGCAGCCTACAGGGGACCAGGACTAGCGGGAGTATCTACAATGAGCAGTTCTTC. The full variable domain, in which reference TRBV11-3 and TRBJ2-1 provide the parts outside the CDR3, is EAGVVQSPRYKIIEKKQPVAFWCNPISGHNTLYWYLQNLGQGPELLIRYENEEAVDDSQLPKDRFSAERLKGVDSTLKIQPAELGDSAVYLCASSLQGTRTSGSIYNEQFFGPGTRLTVL.

The chain uses TRBV19 and TRBJ2-7; D possibly uses TRBD1 or TRBD2 (6 bases each). The length of the CDR3 is 14 residues. Germline CDR1 reads LNHDA; CDR2 reads SQIVND (reference sequence). V was trimmed by 1 base and J by 5 bases, leaving 12 bases between them. The CDR3 bases are TGTGCCAGTAGTATAGTAGGGGGGCGCGACGAGCAGTACTTC. The encoded protein is CASSIVGGRDEQYF.

The CDR3 here is CASSSKGYGYTF. DNA of the CDR3: TGTGCCAGCAGTTCAAAGGGGTATGGCTACACCTTC. The J gene is TRBJ1-2, the V gene TRBV28; tentatively, D is TRBD1 (5 bases). V lost 4 bases and J 5 bases, leaving 8 bases between the germline ends. The CDR3 is 12 residues long. Germline-derived CDR1 and CDR2 are MDHEN and SYDVKM.

As to this clone: Other DNA sequences within the sample encode an identical CDR3. The rearrangement uses TRBV5-1 and TRBJ2-1; D unclear. The CDR3 totals 12 residues. The germline V gene has CDR1 SGHRS and CDR2 YFSETQ. Trimming removed 1 base from V and 7 bases from J, with 6 bases in between. CDR3 nucleotide sequence: TGCGCCAGCAGCTTGCCCTCAAATGAGCAGTTCTTC. Protein sequence: CASSLPSNEQFF.

This clone is a singleton in its sample. The chain uses TRBV6-6 and TRBJ2-1; perhaps TRBD2 as D (6 bases). The CDR3 is 13 amino acids. V gave up 6 bases and J gave up 5 bases, with 11 bases separating them. Germline CDR1 MNHNY, CDR2 SVGAGI (reference sequence). CDR3 bases: TGTGCCAGCAGGGCCACTAGCCACAATGAGCAGTTCTTC. Residues: CASRATSHNEQFF.

This chain joins TRBV9 and TRBJ1-1; D remains unclear. V shed 0 bases and J shed 4 bases, with 10 bases lying between them. Per germline, CDR1 SGDLS and CDR2 YYNGEE. The CDR3 has 14 residues. The DNA for the CDR3 is TGTGCCAGCAGCGTAGTTGACGCGGGCACTGAAGCTTTCTTT. Its translation is CASSVVDAGTEAFF.

This chain joins TRBV13 and TRBJ1-2, with D maybe TRBD1 (6 bases). This CDR3 comprises 12 residues. Trimming cost V 8 bases and J 0 bases, with 7 bases left between them. Germline V gene data show CDR1 as PRHDT and CDR2 as FYEKMQ (reference sequence). This CDR3 is CASWDTNYGYTF. The CDR3 bases are TGTGCCAGCTGGGACACTAACTATGGCTACACCTTC.

CDR3 residues: CASSLPGQTFSNTEAFF. Written as DNA, the CDR3 is TGTGCCAGCAGCTTACCGGGTCAAACTTTCTCGAACACTGAAGCTTTCTTT. This chain joins TRBV7-9 and TRBJ1-1, with D unclear. V was clipped by 2 bases and J by 1 base, with 17 bases between them. Per germline, CDR1 SEHNR and CDR2 FQNEAQ (reference sequence). The CDR3 is 17 residues long.

This chain links TRBV11-2 with TRBJ2-3; D is unclear. Looked up from germline, CDR1 is SGHAT and CDR2 is FQNNGV. V was trimmed by 1 base and J by 4 bases, leaving 6 bases between them. CDR3 length: 13 residues. For the CDR3, the DNA is TGTGCCAGCAGCTTAGGGTTGGCAGATACGCAGTATTTT. This translates into CASSLGLADTQYF.

This clone was detected only once. The genes are TRBV4-1 and TRBJ1-3; D not resolved. V was pared by 1 base and J by 2 bases, with 9 bases between. Germline values: CDR1 MGHRA, CDR2 YSYEKL. The CDR3 spans 15 residues. The CDR3 sequence is CASSQVFTAGNTIYF. CDR3 DNA sequence: TGCGCCAGCAGCCAAGTTTTCACAGCTGGAAACACCATATATTTT.

This clone was picked up a small number of times. The CDR3: CASSLALSPPGTYEQYF. The CDR3 nucleotides read TGCGCCAGCAGCTTGGCCCTTAGCCCACCAGGGACCTACGAGCAGTACTTC. This sequence joins TRBV5-1 and TRBJ2-7; possible D gene TRBD1, 5 bases. The germline CDR1 and CDR2 sequences are SGHRS and YFSETQ. Trimming left V 0 bases short and J 2 bases short, with 18 bases between. This CDR3 is 17 amino acids long.

The chain carries TRBV7-3 and TRBJ2-1; 10 nucleotides match TRBD2. The CDR3 has 15 residues. Germline V lookup: CDR1 SGHTA, CDR2 FQGTGA. V trimming: 5 bases; J trimming: 4 bases; junction bases outside the gene matches: 5. In DNA, the CDR3 is TGTGCCAGCAGCCCCACTAGCGGGGCTTACAATGAGCAGTTCTTC. It yields the protein CASSPTSGAYNEQFF.

The rearrangement joins TRBV5-6 to TRBJ1-5, with D hard to call. Trimming took off 1 base at V and 0 bases at J, with 5 bases between the two ends. There are 14 residues in the CDR3. CDR1 SGHDT and CDR2 YYEEEE come from the germline V gene. The CDR3 bases are TGTGCCAGCAGCTTGCGGTTTAGCAATCAGCCCCAGCATTTT. Protein: CASSLRFSNQPQHF.

The genes are TRBV5-6 and TRBJ2-7, with D perhaps given as TRBD1 or TRBD2 (5 bases each). The CDR3 length is 15 residues. V was pared by 3 bases and J by 2 bases, with 15 bases between. Germline CDR1 and CDR2: SGHDT and YYEEEE. CDR3 nucleotides: TGTGCCAGCAGCTCGTTGGGGGACCTAACCTACGAGCAGTACTTC. Translating gives CASSSLGDLTYEQYF.

This rearrangement joins TRBV29-1 to TRBJ2-2; weak D call: TRBD2 (6 bases). The CDR3 contains 13 residues. The germline V and J ends were trimmed by 5 bases and 4 bases, with 11 bases remaining between them. Germline values: CDR1 SQVTM, CDR2 ANQGSEA. In nucleotides, the CDR3 is TGCAGCGTTACCGGGAGTCCCACCGGGGAGCTGTTTTTT. It codes for CSVTGSPTGELFF.